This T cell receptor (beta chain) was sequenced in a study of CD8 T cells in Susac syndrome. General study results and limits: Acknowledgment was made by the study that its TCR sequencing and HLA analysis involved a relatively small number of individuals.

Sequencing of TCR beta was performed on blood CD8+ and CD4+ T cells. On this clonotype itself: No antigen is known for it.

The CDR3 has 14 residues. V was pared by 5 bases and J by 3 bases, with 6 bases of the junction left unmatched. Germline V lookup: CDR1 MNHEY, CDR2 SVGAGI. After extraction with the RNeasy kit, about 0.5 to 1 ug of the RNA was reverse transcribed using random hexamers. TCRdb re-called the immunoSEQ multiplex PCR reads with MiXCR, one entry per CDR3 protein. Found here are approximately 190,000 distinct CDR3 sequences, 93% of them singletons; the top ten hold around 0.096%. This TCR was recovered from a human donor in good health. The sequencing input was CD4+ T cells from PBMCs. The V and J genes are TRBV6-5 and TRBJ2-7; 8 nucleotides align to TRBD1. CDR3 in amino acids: CASSKSGTGYEQYF. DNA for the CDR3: TGTGCCAGCAGTAAATCCGGGACAGGCTACGAGCAGTACTTC.